These T cell receptor beta chains were read from a single sample in a study of lymphopenia after photon versus proton radiotherapy. Method: immunoSEQ multiplex PCR; TCRdb's copy keeps in-frame clones and lacks some. The top ten clones hold roughly 1.8% of a sample with about 20,000 clones, more than 90% of them seen once. This sample comprised peripheral blood, obtained from a patient treated with photon-based radiotherapy. These receptors were obtained from a woman between 40 and 50 years old with cholangiocarcinoma. Both conserved end residues are part of each CDR3. D genes are given only for firm matches. Part of the rows lack a size; the others show once, few, many or a class for expanded clones.

cdr3_nt: TGTGCCTGGAATCTAATAGCGGCCCATGAGCAGTTCTTC
cdr3_aa: CAWNLIAAHEQFF
d_call: -
clone_size: -
v_call: TRBV30
j_call: TRBJ2-1

cdr3_nt: TGTGCCAGCAGGCTAAGCGGGGGGTACCAAGAGACCCAGTACTTC
cdr3_aa: CASRLSGGYQETQYF
d_call: TRBD2
clone_size: -
v_call: TRBV2
j_call: TRBJ2-5

cdr3_nt: TGTGCCAGCAGTTTGACAGGGTTTGGGGCCAACGTCCTGACTTTC
cdr3_aa: CASSLTGFGANVLTF
d_call: TRBD1
clone_size: -
v_call: TRBV28
j_call: TRBJ2-6

cdr3_nt: TGTGCCAGCAGCCAGGGGGGACAGCGAAATCAGCCCCAGCATTTT
cdr3_aa: CASSQGGQRNQPQHF
d_call: TRBD1
clone_size: -
v_call: TRBV28
j_call: TRBJ1-5

cdr3_nt: TGTGCCAGCAGTCAGACCCGTAGCGGGAGGGCCCCCGGACGGGAGCAGTACTTC
cdr3_aa: CASSQTRSGRAPGREQYF
d_call: TRBD2
clone_size: -
v_call: TRBV27
j_call: TRBJ2-7

cdr3_nt: TGTGCCACCAGCAGATCCAGAAGACACGCAGATACGCAGTATTTT
cdr3_aa: CATSRSRRHADTQYF
d_call: -
clone_size: -
v_call: TRBV15
j_call: TRBJ2-3

cdr3_nt: TGTGCCAGCAGCTCCGAAGGCAGGGGGGTGGAAAAACTGTTTTTT
cdr3_aa: CASSSEGRGVEKLFF
d_call: TRBD1
clone_size: once
v_call: TRBV5-6
j_call: TRBJ1-4

cdr3_nt: TGTGCCATCAGGAGGGGACTAGCGGAACAAGAGACCCAGTACTTC
cdr3_aa: CAIRRGLAEQETQYF
d_call: TRBD2
clone_size: few
v_call: TRBV10-3
j_call: TRBJ2-5

cdr3_nt: TGTGCCAGCAGTGACCTAAGGGGTCAGCCCCAGCATTTT
cdr3_aa: CASSDLRGQPQHF
d_call: -
clone_size: few
v_call: TRBV2
j_call: TRBJ1-5

cdr3_nt: TGTGCCAGCAGCTCCATGAACTCCTACGAGCAGTACTTC
cdr3_aa: CASSSMNSYEQYF
d_call: -
clone_size: -
v_call: TRBV7-8
j_call: TRBJ2-7

cdr3_nt: TGCGCCAGCGCCACTGCGGGAGGCGGGTATGGCTACACCTTC
cdr3_aa: CASATAGGGYGYTF
d_call: -
clone_size: -
v_call: TRBV4-3
j_call: TRBJ1-2

cdr3_nt: TGTGCCAGCAGCTTAGGGCCTGACGAGCAGTACTTC
cdr3_aa: CASSLGPDEQYF
d_call: -
clone_size: -
v_call: TRBV7-9
j_call: TRBJ2-7

cdr3_nt: TGCGCCAGCAGCTTGGAGGGGATTGGCGAGCAGTACTTC
cdr3_aa: CASSLEGIGEQYF
d_call: -
clone_size: -
v_call: TRBV5-1
j_call: TRBJ2-7